This section outlines one TCR beta chain sequence together with its context. Its antigen remains unknown. The CDR3 length is 15 residues. V shed 0 bases and J 6 bases; nucleotides not matched to a gene: 6. Germline values: CDR1 GTSNPN, CDR2 SVGIG (reference sequence). Isolated RNA was reverse transcribed in full, so expressed TCRB transcripts were sequenced. Using immunoSEQ multiplex PCR, the repertoire was profiled, and TCRdb retains in-frame clones only, with some absent. The repertoire holds hundreds of thousands of clones, with about 15% as singletons. The data belong to a study of beta chain features in type 1 diabetes. General study results and limits: Junctions at VDJ sites from type 1 diabetes patients had fewer insertions and more deletions. All four CD4+ subsets of Type 1 diabetes patients contained TCRB CDR3s that were moderately but significantly shorter. Patients and controls would share equally any PCR tilt toward shorter templates. Healthy donors had naive, central memory and Treg TCRB repertoires that appeared less similar than those seen among patients.

The specimen sequenced was naive CD4+ T cells from blood. The chain couples TRBV30 to TRBJ2-1; 9 bases are shared with TRBD2. This clonotype originated in a man aged 18 to 29 with type 1 diabetes. The CDR3 bases are TGTGCCTGGAGTGTAAGGGCGGGGGGGCCCAATGAGCAGTTCTTC. This codes for CAWSVRAGGPNEQFF.